This T cell receptor beta chain originates from a study of blood T cell repertoires in COVID-19. Study-level background: Acute and convalescent COVID-19 samples came from the United States, Italy and Spain. The cDNA or gDNA used as material had been derived from T cells, B-cell-depleted T cells, or PBMCs.

Only in-frame clones appear in the TCRdb table, and some are missing; sequencing was by immunoSEQ multiplex PCR. Of a few hundred thousand clones in the sample, 70% to 90% are singletons; the top ten hold approximately 8.7%. Note on this clone: Other DNA variants within this sample encode the same CDR3.

Germline lookup yields CDR1 SGHRS and CDR2 YFSETQ. V was trimmed by 4 bases and J by 6 bases, leaving 7 bases between them. The CDR3 is 12 residues long. The V gene is TRBV5-1, the J gene TRBJ2-2, with TRBD1 as a possible D gene (6 bases). The sequence was obtained from a middle-aged man who had recovered from COVID-19. Sequenced input: PBMCs or T cells enriched from blood (not recorded which). In DNA form, the CDR3 reads TGCGCCAGCAGCCAGGGGTCCGGGGAGCTGTTTTTT. Translation gives CASSQGSGELFF.